The 8 T cell receptor beta chains below all came from one sample that was sequenced in a study of naive and memory T cell subsets. The beta constant-region primer was an equimolar mix of two oligonucleotides covering TRBC1 and TRBC2. TCRdb reprocessed the UMI-ligation and nested PCR reads with MiXCR, giving one entry per CDR3 protein. The repertoire holds 70,000 to 95,000 distinct CDR3 sequences, around 7% seen once, with over 1.5% in the top ten. Input material: central memory CD4+ T cells from blood. The receptors here all came from a human donor in good health.

V and J are TRBV6-5 and TRBJ2-7; weak D call: TRBD1 (5 bases). Germline V CDR1 and CDR2: MNHEY, SVGAGI. The length of the CDR3 is 12 residues. V dropped 7 bases and J dropped 2 bases, with 9 bases sitting between them. The DNA of the CDR3 is TGTGCCAGCACCGACAGAACCTACGAGCAGTACTTC. Protein product: CASTDRTYEQYF.

The rearrangement joins TRBV29-1 to TRBJ2-3, with D hard to call. The germline V gene has CDR1 SQVTM and CDR2 ANQGSEA. The V gene lost 4 bases and the J gene lost 5 bases, with 13 bases spanning the gap. The CDR3 has 13 residues. The CDR3 bases are TGCAGCGTTGTCGTCGGCACGGGAGATACGCAGTATTTT. Translating gives CSVVVGTGDTQYF.

This clonotype has ten or more counts. The rearrangement uses TRBV6-2 or TRBV6-3 and TRBJ2-5; D is possibly TRBD1 (6 bases). The CDR3 has 13 amino acids. Germline V lookup: CDR1 MNHEY, CDR2 SVGEGT. Trimming stripped 6 bases from V and 5 bases from J, with 13 bases between. The chain's CDR3 is CASSGQSGETQYF. As DNA, the CDR3 is TGTGCCAGCAGCGGACAGTCGGGGGAGACCCAGTACTTC.

Many counts were recorded for this clonotype. This chain connects TRBV12-3 or TRBV12-4 to TRBJ2-1, with TRBD1 matching over 8 bases. This CDR3 is 16 amino acids long. The J segment lost 5 bases and the V segment lost 5 bases, leaving 11 bases of the junction unmatched. CDR3 DNA sequence: TGTGCCAGCAGTCGAACCCGGGACAGGCTGAACAATGAGCAGTTCTTC. The encoded protein is CASSRTRDRLNNEQFF.

This clonotype has a count of ten or more. The chain is built from TRBV4-2 and TRBJ1-1; 9 bases are a match to TRBD1. Germline CDR1 LGHNA, CDR2 YNFKEQ. This CDR3 comprises 13 residues. Losses at the gene ends were 3 bases for V and 9 bases for J; bases not matched to a gene: 5. The CDR3 DNA reads as TGTGCCAGCAGCCATGACGGGACAGGGAAAGCTTTCTTT. This codes for CASSHDGTGKAFF.

This chain uses TRBV11-2 with TRBJ2-5; D is possibly TRBD1 or TRBD2 (6 bases each). The CDR3 length is 15 residues. The germline V and J ends were trimmed by 3 bases and 8 bases, with 19 bases remaining between them. In germline, CDR1 is SGHAT, CDR2 FQNNGV. The DNA of the CDR3 is TGTGCCAGCAGCTTCCCCAGGGGCGGGATGAAAACCCAGTACTTC. This codes for CASSFPRGGMKTQYF.

This chain links TRBV27 with TRBJ2-7, with TRBD1 as a possible D gene (6 bases). In germline, CDR1 is MNHEY, CDR2 SMNVEV (reference sequence). V lost 8 bases and J lost 2, with 16 bases in between. CDR3 size: 14 residues. CDR3 in amino acids: CASPNLRGPYEQYF. CDR3 nucleotide sequence: TGTGCCAGCCCCAACCTCAGGGGCCCCTACGAGCAGTACTTC.

This clonotype was seen ten or more times. The chain carries TRBV6-2 or TRBV6-3 and TRBJ2-1; 14 nucleotides line up with TRBD2. The V and J ends lost 5 bases and 6 bases, in that order; junction bases with no gene match: 9. The CDR3 contains 17 residues. Germline values: CDR1 MNHEY, CDR2 SVGEGT. The CDR3, as DNA: TGTGCCAGCAGTCCCGGACTAGCGGGGGGACGGAGCAATGAGCAGTTCTTC. This encodes CASSPGLAGGRSNEQFF.